This TCR beta chain originates from a study of T cell changes during pregnancy in multiple sclerosis. The V end was cut by 2 bases, the J end by 11 bases, with 9 bases between. The germline gives CDR1 SNHLY, CDR2 FYNNEI. This CDR3 is 11 amino acids long. Using immunoSEQ multiplex PCR, the repertoire was profiled, and TCRdb retains in-frame clones only, with some absent. The table shows under 85,000 clones, with just over 90% occurring only once. The chain employs TRBV2 and TRBJ1-1; D is undetermined. The material was CD4+ T cells from peripheral blood mononuclear cells, obtained before pregnancy. The receptor comes from a female donor with multiple sclerosis, enrolled in a pregnancy study. The CDR3 sequence is CASSEWAMAFF. The DNA of the CDR3 is TGTGCCAGCAGTGAATGGGCAATGGCTTTCTTT.